Listed below are T cell receptor beta chains from one sample, sequenced in a study of blood T cell repertoires in COVID-19. Here immunoSEQ multiplex PCR was the method, and the copy in TCRdb shows in-frame clones only, minus some. The sample includes roughly 220,000 clones, approximately 86% seen only once; the top ten take about 14%. Sequencing was done on a sample of PBMCs or T cells enriched from blood (not recorded which). Receptor source: a woman in her fifties or sixties with acute COVID-19. The CDR3 runs from the conserved cysteine through the conserved F or W. A D gene is named only where the DNA matches it firmly. Only part of the rows carry a size: once, few, many, or a class if the clone is expanded.

-	TRBV19	TRBJ2-2	-	CASRDWNTGELFF	TGTGCCAGTAGGGACTGGAACACCGGGGAGCTGTTTTTT
-	TRBV19	TRBJ2-3	TRBD1	CASSSTGADTQYF	TGTGCCAGTAGTAGCACAGGGGCAGATACGCAGTATTTT
-	TRBV27	TRBJ2-3	-	CASSLSGTPPDTQYF	TGTGCCAGCAGTTTGTCAGGGACACCTCCAGATACGCAGTATTTT
-	TRBV21-1	TRBJ2-3	-	CASSKVFRTRNSTDTQYF	TGTGCCAGCAGCAAAGTCTTCCGGACTAGGAATAGCACAGATACGCAGTATTTT
-	TRBV6-5	TRBJ1-5	-	CASQGMFGQPQHF	TGTGCCAGCCAGGGGATGTTCGGTCAGCCCCAGCATTTT
-	TRBV11-1	TRBJ2-1	TRBD2	CASSNLADGYNEQFF	TGTGCCAGCAGCAACCTAGCGGATGGCTACAATGAGCAGTTCTTC
few	TRBV7-6	TRBJ2-7	-	CASSTTWEQYF	TGTGCCAGCAGCACGACTTGGGAGCAGTACTTC
-	TRBV29-1	TRBJ1-5	-	CSVLTEVDNQPQHF	TGCAGCGTCCTTACGGAGGTAGACAATCAGCCCCAGCATTTT
-	TRBV9	TRBJ2-2	TRBD2	CASSGRTSGGGGELFF	TGTGCCAGCAGCGGGCGGACTAGCGGGGGCGGCGGGGAGCTGTTTTTT
-	TRBV4-2	TRBJ2-1	TRBD2	CASSHRRGGRDEQFF	TGTGCCAGCAGCCATCGTCGGGGAGGGCGAGATGAGCAGTTCTTC
-	TRBV5-5	TRBJ2-7	-	CASSLWVGLSSYEQYF	TGTGCCAGCAGCTTGTGGGTTGGGCTTAGCTCCTACGAGCAGTACTTC
few	TRBV27	TRBJ2-3	TRBD2	CASSPTSGYSTDTQYF	TGTGCCAGCAGTCCTACTAGCGGGTATAGCACAGATACGCAGTATTTT
-	TRBV5-5	TRBJ2-7	TRBD1	CASSPTPDRAVYEQYF	TGTGCCAGCAGCCCCACCCCGGACAGGGCCGTCTACGAGCAGTACTTC
-	TRBV19	TRBJ1-5	TRBD1	CASRATGVQPQHF	TGTGCCAGTAGAGCGACAGGGGTTCAGCCCCAGCATTTT
-	TRBV5-1	TRBJ2-7	-	CASFDLNYEQYF	TGCGCCAGCTTCGACTTGAACTACGAGCAGTACTTC
-	TRBV29-1	TRBJ1-2	-	CSVEHRNNYGYTF	TGCAGCGTTGAACACAGGAATAACTATGGCTACACCTTC
-	TRBV7-2	TRBJ2-3	TRBD2	CASSTQLAGGGNTQYF	TGTGCCAGCAGCACTCAACTAGCGGGAGGCGGAAATACGCAGTATTTT
-	TRBV30	TRBJ1-1	-	CARRSIGENTEAFF	TGTGCCCGGAGGTCAATAGGGGAGAACACTGAAGCTTTCTTT
-	TRBV12-1	TRBJ2-7	-	CASSFGLAGAPNEQYF	TGTGCCAGCAGCTTCGGACTAGCGGGAGCTCCTAACGAGCAGTACTTC
-	TRBV9	TRBJ1-2	TRBD1	CASSEAGTVNYGYTF	TGTGCCAGCAGCGAGGCCGGGACAGTCAACTATGGCTACACCTTC
-	TRBV6-2/TRBV6-3	TRBJ2-1	TRBD2	CASSYTAGGPFEQFF	TGTGCCAGCAGTTACACTGCGGGAGGGCCGTTTGAGCAGTTCTTC
-	TRBV27	TRBJ2-7	-	CASSSNRVHEQYF	TGTGCCAGCAGTTCTAACAGGGTCCACGAGCAGTACTTC
once	TRBV18	TRBJ2-1	-	CASSPKRSSSYNEQFF	TGTGCCAGCTCACCAAAACGCTCGAGCTCCTACAATGAGCAGTTCTTC
-	TRBV19	TRBJ2-4	-	CASSIEGAAKNIQYF	TGTGCCAGTAGTATAGAGGGGGCGGCCAAAAACATTCAGTACTTC
once	TRBV29-1	TRBJ2-6	-	CSVEGLDSSSGANVLTF	TGCAGCGTTGAGGGATTGGACAGCAGCTCAGGGGCCAACGTCCTGACTTTC
-	TRBV7-3	TRBJ1-1	TRBD1	CASSLGDRENTEAFF	TGTGCCAGCAGCTTAGGGGACAGAGAGAACACTGAAGCTTTCTTT
-	TRBV3-1/TRBV3-2	TRBJ1-2	TRBD1	CASSQGKGQGKANYGYTF	TGTGCCAGCAGCCAAGGGAAGGGACAGGGCAAAGCTAACTATGGCTACACCTTC
few	TRBV7-9	TRBJ2-1	TRBD2	CASSLLREGGRNEQFF	TGTGCCAGCAGCCTCTTACGGGAGGGGGGTCGGAATGAGCAGTTCTTC
-	TRBV6-5	TRBJ1-2	TRBD1	CASSYSTGGGYGYTF	TGTGCCAGCAGTTACTCGACAGGGGGGGGCTATGGCTACACCTTC
-	TRBV28	TRBJ1-5	-	CASEGRVPLGGPQHF	TGTGCCTCCGAGGGGCGGGTACCACTAGGGGGGCCCCAGCATTTT
-	TRBV19	TRBJ2-7	TRBD1	CASSSRDRASSYEQYF	TGTGCCAGTAGTAGCCGGGACAGGGCATCTTCCTACGAGCAGTACTTC
once	TRBV19	TRBJ2-1	-	CASSMSSGSTHNEQFF	TGTGCCAGTAGTATGTCCTCCGGGAGTACCCACAATGAGCAGTTCTTC
few	TRBV10-3	TRBJ2-7	-	CAISSASYEQYF	TGTGCCATCAGTAGCGCGAGCTACGAGCAGTACTTC
-	TRBV10-3	TRBJ2-3	-	CAISEWLTRDGEYF	TGTGCCATCAGTGAGTGGCTAACTAGAGATGGGGAGTATTTT
-	TRBV11-2	TRBJ1-1	-	CASSWDMNTEAFF	TGTGCCAGCAGCTGGGACATGAACACTGAAGCTTTCTTT
-	TRBV4-1	TRBJ1-3	TRBD1	CASSLHPGQGILGNTIYF	TGCGCCAGCAGCCTCCATCCGGGACAGGGGATCCTTGGAAACACCATATATTTT
-	TRBV27	TRBJ2-7	TRBD2	CASSPRTSGRGEQYF	TGTGCCAGCAGTCCCAGGACTAGCGGGAGGGGAGAGCAGTACTTC
-	TRBV7-6	TRBJ1-5	TRBD1	CASSPEVTGVSQPQHF	TGTGCCAGCAGCCCCGAGGTAACAGGGGTGAGTCAGCCCCAGCATTTT